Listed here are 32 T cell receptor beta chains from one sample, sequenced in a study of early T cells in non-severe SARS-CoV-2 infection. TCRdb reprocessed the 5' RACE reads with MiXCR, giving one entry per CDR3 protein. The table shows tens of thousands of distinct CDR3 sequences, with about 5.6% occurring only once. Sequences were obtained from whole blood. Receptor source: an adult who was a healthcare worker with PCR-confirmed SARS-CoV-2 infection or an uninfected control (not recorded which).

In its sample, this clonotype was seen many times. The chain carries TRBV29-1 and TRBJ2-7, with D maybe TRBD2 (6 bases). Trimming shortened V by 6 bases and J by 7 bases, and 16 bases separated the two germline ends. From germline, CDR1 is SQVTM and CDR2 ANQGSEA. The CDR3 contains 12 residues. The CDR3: CSVRRRVGEQYF. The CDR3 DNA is TGCAGCGTCCGGCGGAGGGTGGGTGAGCAGTACTTC.

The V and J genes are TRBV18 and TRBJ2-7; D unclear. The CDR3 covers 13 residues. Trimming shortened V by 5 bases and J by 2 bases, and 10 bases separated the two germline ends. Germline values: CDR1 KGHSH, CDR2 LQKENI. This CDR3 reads CASSATPTYEQYF. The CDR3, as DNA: TGTGCCAGCTCAGCGACACCGACCTACGAGCAGTACTTC.

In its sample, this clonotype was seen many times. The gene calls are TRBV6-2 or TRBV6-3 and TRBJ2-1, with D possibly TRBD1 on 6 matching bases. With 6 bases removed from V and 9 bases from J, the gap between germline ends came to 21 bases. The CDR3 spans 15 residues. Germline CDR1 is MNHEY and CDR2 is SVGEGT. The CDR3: CASRRRQAAVGEQFF. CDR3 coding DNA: TGTGCCAGCAGACGCAGACAGGCGGCGGTGGGTGAGCAGTTCTTC.

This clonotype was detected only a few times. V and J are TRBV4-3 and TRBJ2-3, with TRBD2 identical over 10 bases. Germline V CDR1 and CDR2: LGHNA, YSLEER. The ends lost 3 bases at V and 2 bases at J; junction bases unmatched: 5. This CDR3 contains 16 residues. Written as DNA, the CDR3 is TGCGCCAGCAGCCAGGTTAGCGGGGGGATCACAGATACGCAGTATTTT. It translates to CASSQVSGGITDTQYF.

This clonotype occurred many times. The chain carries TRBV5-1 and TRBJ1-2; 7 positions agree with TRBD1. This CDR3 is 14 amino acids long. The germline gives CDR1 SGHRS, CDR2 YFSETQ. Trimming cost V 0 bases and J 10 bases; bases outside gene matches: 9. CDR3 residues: CASSLGTGLHSYTF. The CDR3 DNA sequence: TGCGCCAGCAGCTTGGGGACAGGTCTACATTCCTACACCTTC. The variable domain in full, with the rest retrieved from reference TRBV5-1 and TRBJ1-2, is KAGVTQTPRYLIKTRGQQVTLSCSPISGHRSVSWYQQTPGQGLQFLFEYFSETQRNKGNFPGRFSGRQFSNSRSEMNVSTLELGDSALYLCASSLGTGLHSYTFGSGTRLTVV.

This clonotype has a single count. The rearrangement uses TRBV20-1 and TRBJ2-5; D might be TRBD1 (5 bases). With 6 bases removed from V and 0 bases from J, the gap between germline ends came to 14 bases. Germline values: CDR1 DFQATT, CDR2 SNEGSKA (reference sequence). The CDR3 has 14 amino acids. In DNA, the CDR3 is TGCAGTGCAATACAAGGGGTAAACCAAGAGACCCAGTACTTC. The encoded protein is CSAIQGVNQETQYF.

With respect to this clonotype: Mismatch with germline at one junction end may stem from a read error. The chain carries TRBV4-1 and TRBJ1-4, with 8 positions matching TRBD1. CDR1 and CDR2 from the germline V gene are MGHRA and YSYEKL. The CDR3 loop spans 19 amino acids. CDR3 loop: CAGSQDPTGGSATNEKLFF. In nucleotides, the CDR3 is TGCGCCGGCAGCCAAGATCCAACAGGGGGGAGTGCAACTAATGAAAAACTGTTTTTT.

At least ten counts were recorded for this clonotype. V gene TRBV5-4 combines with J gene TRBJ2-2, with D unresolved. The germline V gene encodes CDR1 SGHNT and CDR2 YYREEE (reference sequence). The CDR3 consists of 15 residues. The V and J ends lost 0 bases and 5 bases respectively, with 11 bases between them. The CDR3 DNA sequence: TGTGCCAGCAGCTTGGCAGACGTGAGGACCGGGGAGCTGTTTTTT. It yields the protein CASSLADVRTGELFF. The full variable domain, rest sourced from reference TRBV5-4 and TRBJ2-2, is ETGVTQSPTHLIKTRGQQVTLRCSSQSGHNTVSWYQQALGQGPQFIFQYYREEENGRGNFPPRFSGLQFPNYSSELNVNALELDDSALYLCASSLADVRTGELFFGEGSRLTVL.

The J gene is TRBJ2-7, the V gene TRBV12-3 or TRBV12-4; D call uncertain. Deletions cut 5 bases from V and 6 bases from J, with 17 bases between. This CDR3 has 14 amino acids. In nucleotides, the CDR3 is TGTGCCAGCAGTCCAAGCCGGCCACAGAGCGAGCAGTACTTC. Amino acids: CASSPSRPQSEQYF.

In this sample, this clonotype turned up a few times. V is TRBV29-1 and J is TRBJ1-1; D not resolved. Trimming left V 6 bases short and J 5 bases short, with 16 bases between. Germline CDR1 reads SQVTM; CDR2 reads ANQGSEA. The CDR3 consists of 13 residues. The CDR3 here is CSVQWSVGTEAFF. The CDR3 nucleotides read TGCAGCGTCCAATGGTCCGTCGGAACTGAAGCTTTCTTT.

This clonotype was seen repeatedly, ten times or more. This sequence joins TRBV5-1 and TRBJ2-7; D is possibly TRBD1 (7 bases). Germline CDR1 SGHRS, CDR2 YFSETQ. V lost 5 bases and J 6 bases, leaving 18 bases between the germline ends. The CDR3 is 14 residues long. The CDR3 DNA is TGCGCCAGCAGAAACACCGGGACAGCGGGCGAGCAGTACTTC. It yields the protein CASRNTGTAGEQYF.

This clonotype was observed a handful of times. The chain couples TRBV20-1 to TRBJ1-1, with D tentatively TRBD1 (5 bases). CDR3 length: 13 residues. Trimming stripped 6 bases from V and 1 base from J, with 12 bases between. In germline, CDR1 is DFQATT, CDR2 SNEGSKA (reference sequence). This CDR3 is CSATATANTEAFF. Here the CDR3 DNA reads TGCAGTGCAACGGCGACAGCGAACACTGAAGCTTTCTTT.

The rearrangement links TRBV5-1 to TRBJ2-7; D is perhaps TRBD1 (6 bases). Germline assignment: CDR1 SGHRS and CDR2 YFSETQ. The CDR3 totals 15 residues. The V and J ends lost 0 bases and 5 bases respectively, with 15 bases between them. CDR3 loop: CASSLVQGIGNEQYF. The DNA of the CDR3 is TGCGCCAGCAGCTTGGTGCAGGGGATAGGGAACGAGCAGTACTTC.

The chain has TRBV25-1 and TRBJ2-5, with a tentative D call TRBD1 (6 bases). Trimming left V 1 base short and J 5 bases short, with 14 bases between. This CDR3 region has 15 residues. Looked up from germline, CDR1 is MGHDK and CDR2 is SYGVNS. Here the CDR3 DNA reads TGTGCCAGCAGTGAATCGGACAGAGGTCGGGAGACCCAGTACTTC. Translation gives CASSESDRGRETQYF.

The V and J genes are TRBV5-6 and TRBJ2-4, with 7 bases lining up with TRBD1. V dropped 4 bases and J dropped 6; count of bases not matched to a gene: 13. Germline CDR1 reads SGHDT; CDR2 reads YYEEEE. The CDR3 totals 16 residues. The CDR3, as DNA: TGTGCCAGCAGCGCCCGACAGGGCGGAAAAGGAAACATTCAGTACTTC. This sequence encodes CASSARQGGKGNIQYF.

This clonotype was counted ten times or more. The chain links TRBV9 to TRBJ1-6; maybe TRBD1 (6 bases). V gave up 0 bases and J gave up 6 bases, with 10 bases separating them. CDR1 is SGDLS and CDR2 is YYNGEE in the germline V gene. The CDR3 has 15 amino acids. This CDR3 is CASSVAGTRNSPLHF. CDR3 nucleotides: TGTGCCAGCAGCGTAGCGGGGACACGTAATTCACCCCTCCACTTT.

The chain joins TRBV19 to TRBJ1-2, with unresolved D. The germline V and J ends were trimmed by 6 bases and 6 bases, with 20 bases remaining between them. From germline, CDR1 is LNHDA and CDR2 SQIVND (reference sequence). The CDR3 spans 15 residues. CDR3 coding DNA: TGTGCCAGTAGCCACTGGGAGAGAGGAAGGGATGGCTACACCTTC. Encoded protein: CASSHWERGRDGYTF. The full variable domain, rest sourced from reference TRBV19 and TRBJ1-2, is DGGITQSPKYLFRKEGQNVTLSCEQNLNHDAMYWYRQDPGQGLRLIYYSQIVNDFQKGDIAEGYSVSREKKESFPLTVTSAQKNPTAFYLCASSHWERGRDGYTFGSGTRLTVV.

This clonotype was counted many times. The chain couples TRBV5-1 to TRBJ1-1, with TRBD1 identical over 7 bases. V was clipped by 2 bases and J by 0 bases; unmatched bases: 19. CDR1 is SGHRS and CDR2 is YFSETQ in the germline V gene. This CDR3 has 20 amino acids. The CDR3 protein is CASSFRQGSYFHYMNTEAFF. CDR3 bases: TGCGCCAGCAGCTTCCGACAGGGATCTTACTTTCATTATATGAACACTGAAGCTTTCTTT.

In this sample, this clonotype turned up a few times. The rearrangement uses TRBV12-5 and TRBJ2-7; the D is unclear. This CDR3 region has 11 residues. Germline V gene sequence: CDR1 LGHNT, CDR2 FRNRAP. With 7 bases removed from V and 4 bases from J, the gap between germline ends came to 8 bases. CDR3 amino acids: CASALQYEQYF. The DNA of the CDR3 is TGTGCTAGTGCCCTACAGTACGAGCAGTACTTC.

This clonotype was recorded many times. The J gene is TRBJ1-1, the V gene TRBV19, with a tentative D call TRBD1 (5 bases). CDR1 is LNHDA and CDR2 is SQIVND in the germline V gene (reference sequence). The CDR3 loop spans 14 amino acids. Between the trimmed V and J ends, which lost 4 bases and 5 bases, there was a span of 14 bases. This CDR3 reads CASSTSRGETEAFF. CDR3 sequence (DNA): TGTGCCAGTAGTACCTCCCGGGGGGAGACTGAAGCTTTCTTT.

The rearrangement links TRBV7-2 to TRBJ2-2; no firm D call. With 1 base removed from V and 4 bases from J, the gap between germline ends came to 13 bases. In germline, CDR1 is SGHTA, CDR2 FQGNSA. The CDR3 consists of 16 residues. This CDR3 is CASSLGPDIRTGELFF. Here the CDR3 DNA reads TGTGCCAGCAGCTTAGGCCCTGACATACGCACCGGGGAGCTGTTTTTT. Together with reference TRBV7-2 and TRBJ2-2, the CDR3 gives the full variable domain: GAGVSQSPSNKVTEKGKDVELRCDPISGHTALYWYRQSLGQGLEFLIYFQGNSAPDKSGLPSDRFSAERTGGSVSTLTIQRTQQEDSAVYLCASSLGPDIRTGELFFGEGSRLTVL.

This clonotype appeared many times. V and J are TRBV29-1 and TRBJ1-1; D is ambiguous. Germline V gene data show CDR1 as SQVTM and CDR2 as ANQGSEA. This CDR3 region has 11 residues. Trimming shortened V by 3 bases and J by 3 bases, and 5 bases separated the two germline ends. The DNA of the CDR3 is TGCAGCGTTGATTTGGACACTGAAGCTTTCTTT. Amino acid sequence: CSVDLDTEAFF.

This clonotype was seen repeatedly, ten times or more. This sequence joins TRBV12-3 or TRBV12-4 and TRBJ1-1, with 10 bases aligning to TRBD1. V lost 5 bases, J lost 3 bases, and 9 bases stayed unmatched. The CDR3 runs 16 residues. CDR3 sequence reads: CASSPLRDRGYTEAFF. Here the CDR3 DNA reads TGTGCCAGCAGTCCACTCCGGGACAGGGGTTACACTGAAGCTTTCTTT.

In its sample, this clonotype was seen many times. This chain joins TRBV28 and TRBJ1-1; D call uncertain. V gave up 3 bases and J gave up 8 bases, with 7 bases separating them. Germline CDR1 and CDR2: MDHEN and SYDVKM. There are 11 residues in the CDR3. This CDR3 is CASSFSREAFF. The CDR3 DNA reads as TGTGCCAGCAGTTTTTCTCGAGAAGCTTTCTTT.

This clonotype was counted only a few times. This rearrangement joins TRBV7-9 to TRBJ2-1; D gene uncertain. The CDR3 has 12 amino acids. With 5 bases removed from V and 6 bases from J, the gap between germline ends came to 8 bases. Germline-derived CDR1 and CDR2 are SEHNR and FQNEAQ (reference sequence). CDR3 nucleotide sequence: TGTGCCAGCAGCCCCGGATCCAATGAGCAGTTCTTC. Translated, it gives CASSPGSNEQFF.

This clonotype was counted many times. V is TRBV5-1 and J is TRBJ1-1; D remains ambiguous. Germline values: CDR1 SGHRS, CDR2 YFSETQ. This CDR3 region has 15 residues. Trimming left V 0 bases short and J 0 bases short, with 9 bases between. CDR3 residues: CASSLVFGMNTEAFF. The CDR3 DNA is TGCGCCAGCAGCTTGGTTTTTGGGATGAACACTGAAGCTTTCTTT.

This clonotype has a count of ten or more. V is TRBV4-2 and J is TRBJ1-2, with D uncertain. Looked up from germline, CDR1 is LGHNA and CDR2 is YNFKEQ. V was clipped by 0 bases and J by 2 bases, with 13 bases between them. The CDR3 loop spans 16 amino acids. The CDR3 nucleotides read TGTGCCAGCAGCCAAGACATAATGTCCCTGAACTATGGCTACACCTTC. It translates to CASSQDIMSLNYGYTF.

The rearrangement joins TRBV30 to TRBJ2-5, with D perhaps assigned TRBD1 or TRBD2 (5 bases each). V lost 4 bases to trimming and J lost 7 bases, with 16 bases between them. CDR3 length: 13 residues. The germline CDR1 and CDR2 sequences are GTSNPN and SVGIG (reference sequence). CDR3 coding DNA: TGTGCCTGGAACCAGGCCCAGGGAGCGACCCAGTACTTC. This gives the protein CAWNQAQGATQYF.

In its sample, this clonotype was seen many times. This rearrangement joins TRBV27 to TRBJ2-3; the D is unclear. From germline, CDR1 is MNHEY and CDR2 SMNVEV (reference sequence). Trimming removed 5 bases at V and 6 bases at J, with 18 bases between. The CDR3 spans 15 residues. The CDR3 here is CASSPYSTAGDTQYF. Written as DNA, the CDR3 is TGTGCCAGCAGTCCCTATTCCACCGCTGGCGATACGCAGTATTTT.

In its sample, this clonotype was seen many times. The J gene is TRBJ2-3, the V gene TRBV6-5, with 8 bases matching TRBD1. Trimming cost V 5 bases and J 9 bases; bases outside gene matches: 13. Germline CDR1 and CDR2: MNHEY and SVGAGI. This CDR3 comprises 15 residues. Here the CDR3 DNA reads TGTGCCAGCAGTCCCACACACCTACAGGGGGGCACGCAGTATTTT. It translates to CASSPTHLQGGTQYF.

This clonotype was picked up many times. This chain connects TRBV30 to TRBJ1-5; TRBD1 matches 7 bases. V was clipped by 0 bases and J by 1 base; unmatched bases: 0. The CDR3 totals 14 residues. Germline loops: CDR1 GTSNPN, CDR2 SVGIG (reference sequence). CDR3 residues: CAWSVTGSNQPQHF. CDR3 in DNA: TGTGCCTGGAGTGTGACAGGGAGCAATCAGCCCCAGCATTTT.

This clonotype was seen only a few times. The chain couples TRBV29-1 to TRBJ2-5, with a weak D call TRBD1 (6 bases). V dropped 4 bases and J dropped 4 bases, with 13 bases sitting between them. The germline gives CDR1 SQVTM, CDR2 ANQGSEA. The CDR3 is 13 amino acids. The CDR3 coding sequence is TGCAGCGTTGGGAAAACAGGGACAGAGACCCAGTACTTC. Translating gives CSVGKTGTETQYF.